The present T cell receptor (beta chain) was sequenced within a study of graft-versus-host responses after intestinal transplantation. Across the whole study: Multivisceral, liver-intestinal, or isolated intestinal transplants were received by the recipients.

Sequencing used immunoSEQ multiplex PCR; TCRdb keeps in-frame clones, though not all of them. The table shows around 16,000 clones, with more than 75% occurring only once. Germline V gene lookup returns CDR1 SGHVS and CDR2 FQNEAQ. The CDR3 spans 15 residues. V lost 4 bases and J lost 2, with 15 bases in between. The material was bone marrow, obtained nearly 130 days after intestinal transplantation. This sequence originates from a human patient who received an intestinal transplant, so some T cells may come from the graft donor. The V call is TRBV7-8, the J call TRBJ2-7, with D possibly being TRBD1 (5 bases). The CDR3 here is CASSSAPKGAYEQYF. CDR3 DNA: TGTGCCAGCAGCTCTGCACCTAAAGGGGCCTACGAGCAGTACTTC. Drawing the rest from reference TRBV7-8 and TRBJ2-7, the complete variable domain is GAGVSQSPRYKVAKRGQDVALRCDPISGHVSLFWYQQALGQGPEFLTYFQNEAQLDKSGLPSDRFFAERPEGSVSTLKIQRTQQEDSAVYLCASSSAPKGAYEQYFGPGTRLTVT.